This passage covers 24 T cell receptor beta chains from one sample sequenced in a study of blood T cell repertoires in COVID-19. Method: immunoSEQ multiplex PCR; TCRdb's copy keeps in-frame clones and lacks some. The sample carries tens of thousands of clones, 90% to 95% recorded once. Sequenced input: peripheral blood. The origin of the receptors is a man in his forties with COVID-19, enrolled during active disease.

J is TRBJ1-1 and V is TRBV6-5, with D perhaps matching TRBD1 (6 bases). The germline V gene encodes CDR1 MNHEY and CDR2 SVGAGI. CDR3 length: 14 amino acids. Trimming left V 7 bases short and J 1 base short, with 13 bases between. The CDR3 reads CASTTGFPNTEAFF. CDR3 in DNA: TGTGCCAGCACCACAGGGTTCCCGAACACTGAAGCTTTCTTT.

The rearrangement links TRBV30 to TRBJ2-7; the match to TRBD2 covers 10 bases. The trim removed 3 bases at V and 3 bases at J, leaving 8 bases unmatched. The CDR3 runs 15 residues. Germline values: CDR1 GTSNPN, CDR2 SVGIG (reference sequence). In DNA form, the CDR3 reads TGTGCCTGGAGCTCTAAAGCGGGGGGGATCTACGAGCAGTACTTC. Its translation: CAWSSKAGGIYEQYF. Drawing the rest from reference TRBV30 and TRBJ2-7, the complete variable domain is SQTIHQWPATLVQPVGSPLSLECTVEGTSNPNLYWYRQAAGRGLQLLFYSVGIGQISSEVPQNLSASRPQDRQFILSSKKLLLSDSGFYLCAWSSKAGGIYEQYFGPGTRLTVT.

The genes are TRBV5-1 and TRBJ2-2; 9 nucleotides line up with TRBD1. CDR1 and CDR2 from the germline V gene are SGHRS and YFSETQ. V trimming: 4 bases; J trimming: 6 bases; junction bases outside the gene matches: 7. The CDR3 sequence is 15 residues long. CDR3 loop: CASSARGQGSGELFF. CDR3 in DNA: TGCGCCAGCAGCGCCCGGGGACAGGGATCCGGGGAGCTGTTTTTT.

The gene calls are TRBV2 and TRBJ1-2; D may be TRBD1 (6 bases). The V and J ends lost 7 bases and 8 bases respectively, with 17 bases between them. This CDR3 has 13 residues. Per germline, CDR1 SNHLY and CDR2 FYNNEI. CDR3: CASIEGRTEGYTF. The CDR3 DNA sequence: TGTGCCAGCATCGAGGGCCGGACAGAGGGCTACACCTTC.

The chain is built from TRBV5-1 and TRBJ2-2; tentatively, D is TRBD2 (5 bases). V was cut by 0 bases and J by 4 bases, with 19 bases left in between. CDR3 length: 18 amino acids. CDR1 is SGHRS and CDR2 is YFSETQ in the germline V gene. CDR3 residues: CASSLAHGGSLGTGELFF. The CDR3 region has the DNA TGCGCCAGCAGCTTGGCCCACGGCGGGTCCTTGGGCACCGGGGAGCTGTTTTTT.

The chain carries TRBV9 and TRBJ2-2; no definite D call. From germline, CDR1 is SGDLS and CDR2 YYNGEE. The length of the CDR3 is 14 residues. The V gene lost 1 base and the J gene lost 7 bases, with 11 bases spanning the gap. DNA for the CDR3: TGTGCCAGCAGCGTACTCCAGGTTGGCGGGGAGCTGTTTTTT. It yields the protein CASSVLQVGGELFF.

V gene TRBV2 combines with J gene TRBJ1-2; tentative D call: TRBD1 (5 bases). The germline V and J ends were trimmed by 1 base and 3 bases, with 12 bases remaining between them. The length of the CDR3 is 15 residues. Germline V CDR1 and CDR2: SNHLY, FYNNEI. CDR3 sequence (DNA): TGTGCCAGCAGTGAAGATCCTGACAGCCACTATGGCTACACCTTC. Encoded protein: CASSEDPDSHYGYTF.

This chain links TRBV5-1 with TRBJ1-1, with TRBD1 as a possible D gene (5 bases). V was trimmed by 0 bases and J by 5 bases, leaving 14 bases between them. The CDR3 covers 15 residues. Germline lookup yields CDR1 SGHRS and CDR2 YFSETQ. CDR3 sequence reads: CASSLAFVGGTEAFF. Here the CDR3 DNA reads TGCGCCAGCAGCTTGGCCTTTGTGGGGGGTACTGAAGCTTTCTTT.

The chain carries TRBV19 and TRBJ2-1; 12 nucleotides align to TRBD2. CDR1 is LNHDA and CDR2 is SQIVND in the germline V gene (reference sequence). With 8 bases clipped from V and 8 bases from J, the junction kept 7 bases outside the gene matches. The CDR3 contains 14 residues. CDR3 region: CASRGLAGGDEQFF. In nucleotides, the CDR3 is TGTGCCAGTCGGGGCCTAGCGGGGGGGGATGAGCAGTTCTTC.

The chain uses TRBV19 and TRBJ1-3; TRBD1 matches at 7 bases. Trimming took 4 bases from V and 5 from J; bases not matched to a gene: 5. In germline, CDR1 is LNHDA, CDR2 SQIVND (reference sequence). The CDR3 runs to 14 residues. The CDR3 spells CASSNTGERNTIYF. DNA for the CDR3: TGTGCCAGTAGTAATACAGGGGAAAGAAACACCATATATTTT.

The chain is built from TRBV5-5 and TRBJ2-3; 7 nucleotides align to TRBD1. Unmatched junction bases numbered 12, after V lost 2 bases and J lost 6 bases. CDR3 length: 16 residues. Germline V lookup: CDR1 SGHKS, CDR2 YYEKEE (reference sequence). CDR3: CASSFTGDGNSDTQYF. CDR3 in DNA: TGTGCCAGCAGCTTCACAGGGGATGGGAACTCCGATACGCAGTATTTT. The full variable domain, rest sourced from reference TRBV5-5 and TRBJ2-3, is DAGVTQSPTHLIKTRGQQVTLRCSPISGHKSVSWYQQVLGQGPQFIFQYYEKEERGRGNFPDRFSARQFPNYSSELNVNALLLGDSALYLCASSFTGDGNSDTQYFGPGTRLTVL.

The CDR3 reads CASSPRRDTQYF. CDR3 DNA sequence: TGTGCCAGCAGCCCCCGCAGGGATACGCAGTATTTT. J is TRBJ2-3 and V is TRBV3-1 (or the pseudogene TRBV3-2), with unresolved D. This CDR3 comprises 12 residues. V was pared by 4 bases and J by 6 bases, with 8 bases between. Germline V gene sequence: CDR1 LGHDT, CDR2 YNNKEL (reference sequence).

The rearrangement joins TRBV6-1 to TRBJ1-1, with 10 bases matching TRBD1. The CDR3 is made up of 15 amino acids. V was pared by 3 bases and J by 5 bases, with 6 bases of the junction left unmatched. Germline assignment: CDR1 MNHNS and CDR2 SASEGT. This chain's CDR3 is CASSDGTGVRTEAFF. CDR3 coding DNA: TGTGCCAGCAGTGATGGGACAGGGGTTAGGACTGAAGCTTTCTTT.

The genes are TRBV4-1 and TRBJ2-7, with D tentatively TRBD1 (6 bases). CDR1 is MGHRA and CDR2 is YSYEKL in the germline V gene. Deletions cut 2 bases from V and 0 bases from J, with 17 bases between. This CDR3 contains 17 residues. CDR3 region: CASSQHTRGKNSYEQYF. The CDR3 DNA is TGCGCCAGCAGCCAACACACCAGGGGAAAAAACTCCTACGAGCAGTACTTC.

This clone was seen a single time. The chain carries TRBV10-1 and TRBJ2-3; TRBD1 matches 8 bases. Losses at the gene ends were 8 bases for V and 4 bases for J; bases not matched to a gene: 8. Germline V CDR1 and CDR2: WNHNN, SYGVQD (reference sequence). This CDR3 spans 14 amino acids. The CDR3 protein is CASRAGGEADTQYF. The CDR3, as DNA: TGCGCCAGCCGTGCAGGGGGCGAGGCAGATACGCAGTATTTT.

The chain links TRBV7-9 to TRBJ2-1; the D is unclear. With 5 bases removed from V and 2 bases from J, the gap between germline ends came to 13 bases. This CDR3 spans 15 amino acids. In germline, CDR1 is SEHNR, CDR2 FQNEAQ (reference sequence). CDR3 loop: CASSNAAFTYNEQFF. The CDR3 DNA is TGTGCCAGCAGCAACGCGGCGTTTACCTACAATGAGCAGTTCTTC.

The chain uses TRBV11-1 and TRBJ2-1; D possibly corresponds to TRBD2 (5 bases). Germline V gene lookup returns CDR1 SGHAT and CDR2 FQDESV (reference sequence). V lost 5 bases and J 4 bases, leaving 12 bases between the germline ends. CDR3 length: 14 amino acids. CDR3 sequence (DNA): TGTGCCAGCAGCCCGGGGTTCGGTTACAATGAGCAGTTCTTC. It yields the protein CASSPGFGYNEQFF.

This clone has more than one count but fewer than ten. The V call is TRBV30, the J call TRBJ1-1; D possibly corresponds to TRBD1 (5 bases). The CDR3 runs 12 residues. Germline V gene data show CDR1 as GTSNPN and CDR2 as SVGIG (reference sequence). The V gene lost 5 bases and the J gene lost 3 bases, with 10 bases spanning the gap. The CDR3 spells CAWGTGYTEAFF. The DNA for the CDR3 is TGTGCCTGGGGAACAGGTTACACTGAAGCTTTCTTT.

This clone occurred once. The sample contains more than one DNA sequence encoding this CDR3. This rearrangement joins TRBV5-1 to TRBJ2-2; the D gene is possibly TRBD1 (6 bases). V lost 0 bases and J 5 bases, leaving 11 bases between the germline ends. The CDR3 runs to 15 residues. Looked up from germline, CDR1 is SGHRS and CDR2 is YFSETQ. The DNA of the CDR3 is TGCGCCAGCAGCTTGGGGGGGCAGAATACCGGGGAGCTGTTTTTT. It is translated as CASSLGGQNTGELFF.

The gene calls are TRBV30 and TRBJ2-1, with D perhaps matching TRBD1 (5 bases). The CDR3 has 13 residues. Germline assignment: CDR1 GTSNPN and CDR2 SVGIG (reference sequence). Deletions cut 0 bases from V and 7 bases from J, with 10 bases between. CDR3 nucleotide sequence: TGTGCCTGGAGTGTACAGGCGGAAAATGAGCAGTTCTTC. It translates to CAWSVQAENEQFF.

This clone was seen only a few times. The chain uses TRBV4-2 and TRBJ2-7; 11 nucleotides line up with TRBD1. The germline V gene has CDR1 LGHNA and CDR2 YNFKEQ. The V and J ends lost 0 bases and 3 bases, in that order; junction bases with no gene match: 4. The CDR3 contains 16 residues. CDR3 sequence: CASSQEGGTGGYEQYF. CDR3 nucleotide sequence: TGTGCCAGCAGCCAAGAAGGAGGGACAGGGGGCTACGAGCAGTACTTC.

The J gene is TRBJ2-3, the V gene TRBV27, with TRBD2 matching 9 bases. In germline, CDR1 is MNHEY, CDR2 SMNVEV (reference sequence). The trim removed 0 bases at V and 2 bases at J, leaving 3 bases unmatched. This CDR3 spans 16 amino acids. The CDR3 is CASSLSGGGDTDTQYF. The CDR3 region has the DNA TGTGCCAGCAGTTTATCGGGCGGGGGGGACACAGATACGCAGTATTTT.

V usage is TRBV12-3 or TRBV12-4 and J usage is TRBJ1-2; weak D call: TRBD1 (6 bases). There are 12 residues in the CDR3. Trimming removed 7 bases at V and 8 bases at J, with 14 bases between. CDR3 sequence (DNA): TGTGCCAGCACCTGGGGGCAAGGGGGCTACACCTTC. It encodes CASTWGQGGYTF.

The CDR3 DNA reads as TGTGCCATCAGCGGACAGTCGAGCTCTGGAAACACCATATATTTT. It codes for CAISGQSSSGNTIYF. This chain uses TRBV10-3 with TRBJ1-3, with TRBD1 as a possible D gene (6 bases). Looked up from germline, CDR1 is ENHRY and CDR2 is SYGVKD. CDR3 length: 15 residues. Trimming cost V 6 bases and J 0 bases, with 12 bases left between them.